This T cell receptor (beta chain) was observed in a study of blood T cell repertoires in COVID-19. Study-wide background: COVID-19 samples collected from the United States, Italy and Spain covered acute and convalescent phases. From T cells, B-cell-depleted T cells, or PBMCs came the material, which was cDNA or gDNA.

This CDR3 region has 17 residues. The V end was cut by 3 bases, the J end by 6 bases, with 20 bases between. Germline CDR1 SNHLY, CDR2 FYNNEI. Authors' analysis steps: Cell counts per sample came from amplifying reference gene primers. Profiled with immunoSEQ multiplex PCR; TCRdb holds only in-frame clones, not every one. For V, J and clone size, that table is used; D and trimming come from the DNA. The sample holds approximately 290,000 clones; about 80% are singletons and the top ten take 15% to 19%. The sequence derives from a person between 65 and 80 years old with COVID-19, enrolled during active disease. The genes are TRBV2 and TRBJ2-2, with TRBD1 as a possible D gene (5 bases). Specimen: peripheral blood. The CDR3 nucleotides are TGTGCCAGCAGTGATCCTGGAAGGGGTCGAAGGGCCGGGGAGCTGTTTTTT. This encodes CASSDPGRGRRAGELFF. The whole variable domain, filled in from reference TRBV2 and TRBJ2-2, reads EPEVTQTPSHQVTQMGQEVILRCVPISNHLYFYWYRQILGQKVEFLVSFYNNEISEKSEIFDDQFSVERPDGSNFTLKIRSTKLEDSAMYFCASSDPGRGRRAGELFFGEGSRLTVL.